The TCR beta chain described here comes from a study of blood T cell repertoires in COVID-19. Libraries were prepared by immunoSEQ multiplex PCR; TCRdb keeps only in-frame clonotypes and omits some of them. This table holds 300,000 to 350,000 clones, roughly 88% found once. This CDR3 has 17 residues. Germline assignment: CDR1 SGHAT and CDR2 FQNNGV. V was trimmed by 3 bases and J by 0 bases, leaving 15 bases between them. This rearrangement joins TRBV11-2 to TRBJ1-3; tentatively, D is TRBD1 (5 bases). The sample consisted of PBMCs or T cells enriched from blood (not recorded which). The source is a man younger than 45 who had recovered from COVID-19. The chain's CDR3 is CASSFYSGHSSGNTIYF. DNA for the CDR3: TGTGCCAGCAGCTTTTATTCAGGACACTCCTCTGGAAACACCATATATTTT. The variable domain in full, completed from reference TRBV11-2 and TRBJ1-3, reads EAGVAQSPRYKIIEKRQSVAFWCNPISGHATLYWYQQILGQGPKLLIQFQNNGVVDDSQLPKDRFSAERLKGVDSTLKIQPAKLEDSAVYLCASSFYSGHSSGNTIYFGEGSWLTVV.